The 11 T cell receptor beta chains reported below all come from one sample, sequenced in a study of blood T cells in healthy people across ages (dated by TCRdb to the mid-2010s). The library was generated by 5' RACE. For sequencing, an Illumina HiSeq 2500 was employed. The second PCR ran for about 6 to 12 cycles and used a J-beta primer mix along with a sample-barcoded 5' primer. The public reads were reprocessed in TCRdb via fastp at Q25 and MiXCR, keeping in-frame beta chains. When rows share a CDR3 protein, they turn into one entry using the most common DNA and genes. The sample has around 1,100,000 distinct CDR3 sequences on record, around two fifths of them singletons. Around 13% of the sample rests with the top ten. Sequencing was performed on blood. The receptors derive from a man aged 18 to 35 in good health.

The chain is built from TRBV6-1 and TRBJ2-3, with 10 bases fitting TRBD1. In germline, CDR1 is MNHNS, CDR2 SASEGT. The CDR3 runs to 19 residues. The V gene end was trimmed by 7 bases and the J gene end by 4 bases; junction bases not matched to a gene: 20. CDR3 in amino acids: CASMRDYSPGQGMADTQYF. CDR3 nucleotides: TGTGCCAGCATGCGGGATTATTCTCCGGGACAGGGGATGGCAGATACGCAGTATTTT.

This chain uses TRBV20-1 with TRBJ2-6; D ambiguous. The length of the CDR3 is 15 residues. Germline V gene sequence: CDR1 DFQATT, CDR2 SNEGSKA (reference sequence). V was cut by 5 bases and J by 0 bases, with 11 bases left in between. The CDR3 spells CSAPTMNSGANVLTF. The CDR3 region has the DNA TGCAGTGCTCCGACAATGAACTCTGGGGCCAACGTCCTGACTTTC.

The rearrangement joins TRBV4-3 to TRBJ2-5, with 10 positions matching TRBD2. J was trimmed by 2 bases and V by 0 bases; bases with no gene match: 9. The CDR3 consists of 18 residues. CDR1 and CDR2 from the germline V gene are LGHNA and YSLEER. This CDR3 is CASSQDRGLAVHQETQYF. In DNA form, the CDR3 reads TGCGCCAGCAGCCAAGACAGAGGACTAGCGGTACATCAAGAGACCCAGTACTTC.

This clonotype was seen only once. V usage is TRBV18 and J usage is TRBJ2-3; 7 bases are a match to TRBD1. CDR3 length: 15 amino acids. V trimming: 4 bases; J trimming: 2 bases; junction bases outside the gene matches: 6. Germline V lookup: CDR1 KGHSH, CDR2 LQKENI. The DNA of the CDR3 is TGTGCCAGCTCACTTACGACAGGGACCACAGATACGCAGTATTTT. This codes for CASSLTTGTTDTQYF.

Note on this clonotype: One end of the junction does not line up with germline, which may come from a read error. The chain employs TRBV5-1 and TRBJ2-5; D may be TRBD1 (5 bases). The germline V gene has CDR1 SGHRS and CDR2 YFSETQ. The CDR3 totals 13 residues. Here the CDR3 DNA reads TGCGCCGGCAGCCGTGACAGTCAAGAGACCCAGTACTTC. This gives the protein CAGSRDSQETQYF. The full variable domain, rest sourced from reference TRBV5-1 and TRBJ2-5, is KAGVTQTPRYLIKTRGQQVTLSCSPISGHRSVSWYQQTPGQGLQFLFEYFSETQRNKGNFPGRFSGRQFSNSRSEMNVSTLELGDSALYLCAGSRDSQETQYFGPGTRLLVL.

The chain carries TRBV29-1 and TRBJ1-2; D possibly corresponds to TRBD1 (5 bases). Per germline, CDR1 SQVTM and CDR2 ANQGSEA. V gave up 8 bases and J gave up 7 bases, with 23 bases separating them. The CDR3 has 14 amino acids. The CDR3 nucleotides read TGCAGCCTCCGGTTGAGGGGCACAGAAGGTGGCTACACCTTC. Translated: CSLRLRGTEGGYTF.

CDR3 amino acids: CAWSVIVAGELFF. The CDR3 DNA follows: TGTGCCTGGAGTGTCATTGTGGCCGGGGAGCTGTTTTTT. This rearrangement joins TRBV30 to TRBJ2-2; D gene ambiguous. Germline CDR1 and CDR2: GTSNPN and SVGIG (reference sequence). CDR3 length: 13 residues. Trimming pared 0 bases from V and 6 bases from J, leaving 8 bases between.

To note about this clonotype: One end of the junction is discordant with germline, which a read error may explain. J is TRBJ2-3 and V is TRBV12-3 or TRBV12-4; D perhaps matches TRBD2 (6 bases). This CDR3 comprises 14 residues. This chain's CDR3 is CASISGLRTDAQYF. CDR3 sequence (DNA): TGTGCCAGCATCTCCGGACTACGCACAGATGCGCAGTATTTT.

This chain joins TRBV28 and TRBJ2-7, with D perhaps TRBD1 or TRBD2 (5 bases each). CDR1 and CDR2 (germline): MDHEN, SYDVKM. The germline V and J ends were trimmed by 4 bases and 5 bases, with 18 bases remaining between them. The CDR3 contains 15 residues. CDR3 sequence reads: CASSYPGRRFDEQYF. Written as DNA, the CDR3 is TGTGCCAGCAGTTACCCGGGACGACGATTCGACGAGCAGTACTTC.

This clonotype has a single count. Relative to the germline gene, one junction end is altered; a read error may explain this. CDR3 sequence: CSARIRERFF. CDR3 in DNA: TGCAGTGCTAGAATTAGGGAGCGGTTCTTC. The chain recombines TRBV20-1 with TRBJ2-1; perhaps TRBD2 as D (5 bases). From germline, CDR1 is DFQATT and CDR2 SNEGSKA (reference sequence). The CDR3 runs to 10 residues.

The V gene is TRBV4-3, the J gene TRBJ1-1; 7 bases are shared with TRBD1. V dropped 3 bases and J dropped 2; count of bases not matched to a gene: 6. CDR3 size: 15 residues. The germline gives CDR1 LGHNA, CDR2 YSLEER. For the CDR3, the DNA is TGCGCCAGCAGCCAGGACCGGGACAGCAACACTGAAGCTTTCTTT. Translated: CASSQDRDSNTEAFF.